This T cell receptor (beta chain) emerged from a study of T cell responses to AZD1222 COVID-19 vaccine. Study results and limitations: Vaccine-associated CD4 TCRs ranged over spike, dominating at 160-218 and 743-854. Every sample of the repertoires postdated the peak T cell response. The donors showed a predominance of white British ancestry and of females, with possible underestimation of clonal diversity.

Method: immunoSEQ multiplex PCR; TCRdb's copy keeps in-frame clones and lacks some. In the table there are about 120,000 clones, around 89% of which are singletons. Germline loops: CDR1 SGHAT, CDR2 FQNNGV. The CDR3 contains 18 residues. V dropped 1 base and J dropped 1; count of bases not matched to a gene: 8. Comments on this clone: Its matching antigen is unknown.

This TCR was sampled from an adult who received the AZD1222 COVID-19 vaccine. Sequenced here: peripheral blood, sampled 28 days after the second AZD1222 dose. The chain uses TRBV11-2 and TRBJ2-2; 8 positions agree with TRBD1. As DNA, the CDR3 is TGTGCCAGCAGCTTAGTACCCCTCGGGACAGGGAACACCGGGGAGCTGTTTTTT. This codes for CASSLVPLGTGNTGELFF.